These 31 T cell receptor beta chains originate from one sample sequenced in a study of molecular identifiers for immune sequencing clone quantification. TCRdb called the PCR reads again in MiXCR, with one record for every CDR3 protein. The sample yields under 600,000 distinct CDR3 sequences, approximately 25% seen once. Source material: naive CD8+ T cells from blood, with Jurkat cell RNA spiked in. The subset: FACS-sorted CD8+CD4-CCR7+CD45RA+ naive T cells. The receptor source for this set is a human donor in good health. Some libraries in this study had Jurkat cell RNA spiked in.

As to this clonotype: One end of the junction does not line up with germline, which may come from a read error. The gene calls are TRBV29-1 and TRBJ1-1; D remains unclear. The CDR3 totals 12 residues. Germline V lookup: CDR1 SQVTM, CDR2 ANQGSEA. DNA for the CDR3: TGCAGCGTTGGGACCCTATACACTGAAGCTTCCTTT. This codes for CSVGTLYTEASF.

A few counts support this clonotype. The chain joins TRBV7-6 to TRBJ2-5; 11 bases map to TRBD2. V trimming: 1 base; J trimming: 5 bases; junction bases outside the gene matches: 3. Germline assignment: CDR1 SGHVS and CDR2 FNYEAQ. The length of the CDR3 is 15 residues. The CDR3, as DNA: TGTGCCAGCAGCTTAGATCCTAGCGGGGGGGAGACCCAGTACTTC. It is translated as CASSLDPSGGETQYF. The full variable domain, its missing parts supplied by reference TRBV7-6 and TRBJ2-5, is GAGVSQSPRYKVTKRGQDVALRCDPISGHVSLYWYRQALGQGPEFLTYFNYEAQQDKSGLPNDRFSAERPEGSISTLTIQRTEQRDSAMYRCASSLDPSGGETQYFGPGTRLLVL.

With respect to this clonotype: A much larger clone differs from this one at a single base, so this may be a read error. The V and J genes are TRBV20-1 and TRBJ2-7; TRBD2 agrees at 8 bases. The CDR3 loop spans 14 amino acids. The ends lost 1 base at V and 2 bases at J; junction bases unmatched: 4. CDR1 DFQATT and CDR2 SNEGSKA come from the germline V gene (reference sequence). The CDR3 DNA follows: TGCAGTGCTAGAGCGGTGACTAGCGCCTACGAGCAGTACTTC. Translation gives CSARAVTSAYEQYF.

A remark on this clonotype: This may arise from a read error, as a much more abundant clone is one base away. The rearrangement joins TRBV7-9 to TRBJ2-3, with 12 nucleotides matching TRBD2. The CDR3 spans 16 residues. Germline CDR1 and CDR2: SEHNR and FQNEAQ (reference sequence). The CDR3 nucleotides read TGTGCCTGCAGCACCACTAGCGGGGGGTTCTCAGATACGCAGTATTTT. Translated, it gives CACSTTSGGFSDTQYF.

This clonotype was seen repeatedly, ten times or more. V is TRBV27 and J is TRBJ2-2; D could derive from TRBD1 or TRBD2 (5 bases each). V was clipped by 6 bases and J by 6 bases, with 11 bases between them. Germline CDR1 MNHEY, CDR2 SMNVEV (reference sequence). The CDR3 consists of 13 residues. The CDR3 DNA reads TGTGCCAGCAGCTTCCTGGGGGCCGGGGAGCTGTTTTTT. Translated, it gives CASSFLGAGELFF.

The chain employs TRBV6-2 or TRBV6-3 and TRBJ2-7; D is undetermined. V dropped 2 bases and J dropped 3 bases, with 11 bases sitting between them. Germline CDR1 MNHEY, CDR2 SVGEGT. CDR3 length: 14 amino acids. CDR3 residues: CASSYGNTHYEQYF. The CDR3, as DNA: TGTGCCAGCAGTTACGGGAACACTCACTACGAGCAGTACTTC.

The rearrangement joins TRBV15 to TRBJ1-1; D is unresolved. The CDR3 is made up of 14 amino acids. Germline V lookup: CDR1 LNHNV, CDR2 YYDKDF (reference sequence). V shed 1 base and J shed 3 bases, with 9 bases lying between them. The CDR3 spells CATSRGLEYTEAFF. The CDR3 DNA follows: TGTGCCACCAGCAGAGGCCTGGAGTACACTGAAGCTTTCTTT.

As regards this clonotype: Just one base apart from a much larger clone, this may be a read error. This chain links TRBV9 with TRBJ1-6, with TRBD1 matching over 7 bases. Per the germline V gene, CDR1 is SGDLS and CDR2 is YYNGEE. This CDR3 region has 15 residues. The CDR3, as DNA: TGTGCCGGCAGCGCCCGGGACAGCACCTTTTCACCCCTCCACTTT. This encodes CAGSARDSTFSPLHF.

In its sample, this clonotype was seen many times. The chain carries TRBV13 and TRBJ2-6, with unresolved D. The CDR3 loop spans 16 amino acids. CDR1 is PRHDT, CDR2 FYEKMQ, per germline (reference sequence). The germline V and J ends were trimmed by 1 base and 4 bases, with 11 bases remaining between them. CDR3 amino acids: CASSLALMGGANVLTF. The CDR3 nucleotides read TGTGCCAGCAGCTTAGCCCTCATGGGCGGGGCCAACGTCCTGACTTTC.

This clonotype occurred a few times. This sequence joins TRBV9 and TRBJ1-4; a possible D gene is TRBD1 (6 bases). This CDR3 comprises 15 residues. The germline V gene has CDR1 SGDLS and CDR2 YYNGEE. V was shortened by 2 bases and J by 8 bases, with 16 bases between the two germline ends. The DNA of the CDR3 is TGTGCCAGCAGCGTCTCCGGACAGACTGGGGAAAAACTGTTTTTT. This codes for CASSVSGQTGEKLFF.

Many counts were recorded for this clonotype. The rearrangement joins TRBV30 to TRBJ2-3; D not resolved. This CDR3 is built from 11 residues. CDR1 is GTSNPN and CDR2 is SVGIG in the germline V gene (reference sequence). Trimming pared 0 bases from V and 6 bases from J, leaving 4 bases between. CDR3: CAWSVLDTQYF. The CDR3 DNA reads as TGTGCCTGGAGTGTTTTGGATACGCAGTATTTT. Combining the CDR3 with reference TRBV30 and TRBJ2-3 gives the whole variable domain SQTIHQWPATLVQPVGSPLSLECTVEGTSNPNLYWYRQAAGRGLQLLFYSVGIGQISSEVPQNLSASRPQDRQFILSSKKLLLSDSGFYLCAWSVLDTQYFGPGTRLTVL.

The chain carries TRBV20-1 and TRBJ2-7, with a tentative D call TRBD2 (6 bases). The CDR3 extends over 17 amino acids. From germline, CDR1 is DFQATT and CDR2 SNEGSKA (reference sequence). The V end lost 1 base, the J end lost 0 bases, and 19 bases lay between the germline ends. This chain's CDR3 is CSARGLFGGTDSYEQYF. The CDR3 region has the DNA TGCAGTGCTAGAGGTCTCTTTGGGGGGACCGACTCCTACGAGCAGTACTTC.

The chain has TRBV28 and TRBJ1-5, with D hard to call. The V gene's germline CDR1 is MDHEN and CDR2 SYDVKM. The CDR3 length is 13 residues. Trimming shortened V by 1 base and J by 9 bases, and 10 bases separated the two germline ends. CDR3 residues: CASSLSVSRPQHF. In DNA, the CDR3 is TGTGCCAGCAGTTTATCAGTCAGTCGGCCCCAGCATTTT.

Comment on this clonotype: A read error may be the cause here, since a much bigger clone is one base away. The chain recombines TRBV6-5 with TRBJ2-3, with a weak D call TRBD2 (5 bases). The CDR3 is made up of 14 amino acids. V was pared by 7 bases and J by 3 bases, with 14 bases between. CDR1 is MNHEY and CDR2 is SVGAGI in the germline V gene. This chain's CDR3 is CASKQTTKTDTQYF. CDR3 bases: TGTGCCAGCAAACAGACTACCAAAACAGATACGCAGTATTTT.

This clonotype has only a few counts. The chain uses TRBV2 and TRBJ1-1; the D gene is possibly TRBD1 (6 bases). The CDR3 sequence is 15 residues long. Germline V CDR1 and CDR2: SNHLY, FYNNEI. V lost 3 bases and J lost 4, with 15 bases in between. CDR3 sequence: CASSEGRGMATEAFF. The CDR3 DNA reads as TGTGCCAGCAGTGAGGGCAGGGGCATGGCCACTGAAGCTTTCTTT.

In this sample, this clonotype turned up a few times. The CDR3 spells CASSQDDVAVLTGELFF. The CDR3 coding sequence is TGTGCCAGCAGCCAGGACGACGTAGCGGTCCTCACCGGGGAGCTGTTTTTT. This chain links TRBV14 with TRBJ2-2, with D possibly TRBD2 on 6 matching bases. Germline lookup yields CDR1 SGHDN and CDR2 FVKESK. The CDR3 length is 17 residues. With 3 bases removed from V and 4 bases from J, the gap between germline ends came to 18 bases. Full variable domain (remainder filled in from reference TRBV14 and TRBJ2-2): EAGVTQFPSHSVIEKGQTVTLRCDPISGHDNLYWYRRVMGKEIKFLLHFVKESKQDESGMPNNRFLAERTGGTYSTLKVQPAELEDSGVYFCASSQDDVAVLTGELFFGEGSRLTVL.

The chain combines TRBV20-1 with TRBJ2-3, with D perhaps assigned TRBD1 or TRBD2 (6 bases each). Trimming cost V 3 bases and J 0 bases, with 19 bases left between them. The CDR3 runs 17 residues. The germline gives CDR1 DFQATT, CDR2 SNEGSKA (reference sequence). CDR3 DNA sequence: TGCAGTGCTAGCCGAGACGGGGGCCGAATAAGCACAGATACGCAGTATTTT. Translation: CSASRDGGRISTDTQYF.

This chain joins TRBV27 and TRBJ2-7; D is uncertain. V was clipped by 3 bases and J by 2 bases, with 14 bases between them. From germline, CDR1 is MNHEY and CDR2 SMNVEV (reference sequence). This CDR3 contains 15 residues. The CDR3 sequence is CASSFLVGNPYEQYF. CDR3 coding DNA: TGTGCCAGCAGTTTTCTCGTTGGGAACCCCTACGAGCAGTACTTC.

This clonotype was recorded many times. The chain couples TRBV20-1 to TRBJ2-7; D possibly matches TRBD1 or TRBD2 (5 bases each). Germline-derived CDR1 and CDR2 are DFQATT and SNEGSKA (reference sequence). Between the trimmed V and J ends, which lost 5 bases and 5 bases, there was a span of 13 bases. This CDR3 region has 12 residues. CDR3 nucleotides: TGCAGTGCTCGACCTTGGGACCACGAGCAGTACTTC. Its translation is CSARPWDHEQYF.

This clonotype was found a few times. The chain has TRBV4-3 and TRBJ1-2, with 7 bases matching TRBD1. Per germline, CDR1 LGHNA and CDR2 YSLEER. This CDR3 region has 15 residues. J lost 5 bases, V lost 1 base, and 7 bases had no gene match. For the CDR3, the DNA is TGCGCCAGCAGCCAAGTTCCGGACAGGATTTATGGCTACACCTTC. Residues: CASSQVPDRIYGYTF.

V gene TRBV7-8 combines with J gene TRBJ1-2; 10 bases align to TRBD1. The ends lost 5 bases at V and 8 bases at J; junction bases unmatched: 8. The CDR3 sequence is 14 residues long. CDR1 is SGHVS, CDR2 FQNEAQ, per germline. The CDR3 spells CASSPGQGVLGYTF. CDR3 coding DNA: TGTGCCAGCAGCCCCGGACAGGGGGTCCTAGGCTACACCTTC.

Many counts were recorded for this clonotype. CDR3 DNA sequence: TGCGCCAGCAGCCAAGACTCCGCACAGACAATTTCACCCCTCCACTTT. It yields the protein CASSQDSAQTISPLHF. The chain couples TRBV4-3 to TRBJ1-6, with unresolved D. The length of the CDR3 is 16 residues. Between the trimmed V and J ends, which lost 0 bases and 9 bases, there was a span of 15 bases. The germline V gene has CDR1 LGHNA and CDR2 YSLEER.

The CDR3 bases are TGTGCCAGCAGTTATGCGAGATTGAACACTGAAGCTTTCTTT. The encoded protein is CASSYARLNTEAFF. The genes are TRBV6-2 or TRBV6-3 and TRBJ1-1; D not certain. Germline assignment: CDR1 MNHEY and CDR2 SVGEGT. This CDR3 spans 14 amino acids. The V end was cut by 3 bases, the J end by 0 bases, with 8 bases between.

V usage is TRBV5-4 and J usage is TRBJ1-5; no firm D call. The CDR3 extends over 16 amino acids. The V gene's germline CDR1 is SGHNT and CDR2 YYREEE (reference sequence). Trimming shortened V by 0 bases and J by 0 bases, and 10 bases separated the two germline ends. CDR3 nucleotide sequence: TGTGCCAGCAGCTTGGGTCTAGGGTATAGCAATCAGCCCCAGCATTTT. Its translation: CASSLGLGYSNQPQHF. The full variable domain, rest sourced from reference TRBV5-4 and TRBJ1-5, is ETGVTQSPTHLIKTRGQQVTLRCSSQSGHNTVSWYQQALGQGPQFIFQYYREEENGRGNFPPRFSGLQFPNYSSELNVNALELDDSALYLCASSLGLGYSNQPQHFGDGTRLSIL.

This clonotype has more than one count but fewer than ten. This chain uses TRBV7-6 with TRBJ2-5; D gene uncertain. The V gene lost 0 bases and the J gene lost 0 bases, with 14 bases spanning the gap. The CDR3 runs 17 residues. Germline CDR1 reads SGHVS; CDR2 reads FNYEAQ. For the CDR3, the DNA is TGTGCCAGCAGCTTAGCCGGTGTCCCCAGGTACCAAGAGACCCAGTACTTC. It is translated as CASSLAGVPRYQETQYF.

This clonotype was detected ten times or more. J is TRBJ2-7 and V is TRBV20-1, with D perhaps matching TRBD1 (6 bases). V shed 6 bases and J shed 4 bases, with 19 bases lying between them. The CDR3 is made up of 14 amino acids. In germline, CDR1 is DFQATT, CDR2 SNEGSKA (reference sequence). The CDR3 sequence: CSADLRDTGYEQYF. The CDR3 DNA sequence: TGCAGTGCGGACCTCCGGGACACCGGTTACGAGCAGTACTTC.

This clonotype was picked up many times. The V and J genes are TRBV4-1 and TRBJ1-1; no definite D call. V was cut by 1 base and J by 10 bases, with 13 bases left in between. The CDR3 consists of 13 residues. Germline assignment: CDR1 MGHRA and CDR2 YSYEKL. The CDR3, as DNA: TGCGCCAGCAGCCAAGTTTCGCAGCTCGGAGCTTTCTTT. This translates into CASSQVSQLGAFF.

Worth noting for this clonotype: The junction departs from the called germline gene at one end, perhaps through a read error. The genes are TRBV4-3 and TRBJ2-1, with 8 bases lining up with TRBD2. The CDR3 extends over 17 amino acids. Germline V gene lookup returns CDR1 LGHNA and CDR2 YSLEER. DNA for the CDR3: TGCGCCAGCAGCCAAGGAGTAGCGGGGAGCTCCTACAATGAGCAGTCCTTC. Translated, it gives CASSQGVAGSSYNEQSF.

This clonotype occurred a few times. The chain joins TRBV4-1 to TRBJ2-1; no clear D gene. The CDR3 is 11 residues long. V lost 9 bases, J lost 9 bases, and 12 bases lay in between. Germline loops: CDR1 MGHRA, CDR2 YSYEKL. The chain's CDR3 is CASSSAVEQFF. Here the CDR3 DNA reads TGCGCCAGTTCTTCAGCAGTTGAGCAGTTCTTC.

This rearrangement joins TRBV4-2 to TRBJ2-7, with 10 bases fitting TRBD2. CDR1 and CDR2 (germline): LGHNA, YNFKEQ. This CDR3 contains 17 residues. After removal of 1 base from V and 4 bases from J, the junction contained 10 bases not matched to a gene. This chain's CDR3 is CASSQALSSGGTYEQYF. The CDR3 DNA sequence: TGTGCCAGCAGCCAAGCCCTATCTAGCGGGGGTACTTACGAGCAGTACTTC.

This sequence joins TRBV6-6 and TRBJ1-2; D is undetermined. Germline values: CDR1 MNHNY, CDR2 SVGAGI (reference sequence). This CDR3 spans 11 amino acids. The ends were cut back, 2 bases at V and 6 bases at J, with 4 bases in the middle. CDR3 DNA sequence: TGTGCCAGCAGTTACCAGGATGGCTACACCTTC. It specifies CASSYQDGYTF.